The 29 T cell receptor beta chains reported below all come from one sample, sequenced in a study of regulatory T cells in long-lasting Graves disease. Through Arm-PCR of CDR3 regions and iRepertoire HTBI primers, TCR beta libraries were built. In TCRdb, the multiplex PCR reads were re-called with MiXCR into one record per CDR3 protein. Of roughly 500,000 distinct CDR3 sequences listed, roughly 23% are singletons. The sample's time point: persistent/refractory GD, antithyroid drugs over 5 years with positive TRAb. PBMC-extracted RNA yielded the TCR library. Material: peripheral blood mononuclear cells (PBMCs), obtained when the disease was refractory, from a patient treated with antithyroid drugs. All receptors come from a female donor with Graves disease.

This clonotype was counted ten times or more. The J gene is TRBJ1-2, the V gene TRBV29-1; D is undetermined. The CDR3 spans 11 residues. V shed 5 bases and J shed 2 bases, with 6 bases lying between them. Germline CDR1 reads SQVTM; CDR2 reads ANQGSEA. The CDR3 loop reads CSVQSNYGYTF. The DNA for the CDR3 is TGCAGCGTTCAGTCGAACTATGGCTACACCTTC.

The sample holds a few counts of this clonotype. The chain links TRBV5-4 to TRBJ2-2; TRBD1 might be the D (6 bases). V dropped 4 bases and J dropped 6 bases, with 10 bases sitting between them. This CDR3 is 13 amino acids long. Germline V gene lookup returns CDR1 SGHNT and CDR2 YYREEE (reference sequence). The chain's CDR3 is CASSPQGSGELFF. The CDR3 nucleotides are TGTGCCAGCAGCCCCCAGGGGTCCGGGGAGCTGTTTTTT.

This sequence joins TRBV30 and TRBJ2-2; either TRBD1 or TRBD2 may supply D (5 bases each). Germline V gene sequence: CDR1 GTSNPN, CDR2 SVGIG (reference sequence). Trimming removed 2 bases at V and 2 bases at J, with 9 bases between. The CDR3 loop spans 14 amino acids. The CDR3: CAWSKGRNTGELFF. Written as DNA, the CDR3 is TGTGCCTGGAGTAAGGGACGTAACACCGGGGAGCTGTTTTTT.

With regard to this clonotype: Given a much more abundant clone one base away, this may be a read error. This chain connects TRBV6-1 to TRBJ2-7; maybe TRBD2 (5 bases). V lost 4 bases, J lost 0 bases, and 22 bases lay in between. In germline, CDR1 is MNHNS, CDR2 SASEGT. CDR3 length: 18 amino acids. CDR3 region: CASSGERVGSVGSYEQYF. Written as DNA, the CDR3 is TGTGCCAGCAGTGGAGAAAGAGTAGGGAGCGTCGGCTCCTACGAGCAGTACTTC.

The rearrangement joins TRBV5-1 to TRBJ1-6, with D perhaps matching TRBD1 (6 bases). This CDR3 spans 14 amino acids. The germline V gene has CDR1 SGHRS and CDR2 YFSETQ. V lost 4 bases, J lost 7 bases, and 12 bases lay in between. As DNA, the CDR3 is TGCGCCAGCAGCAGGACAACAGGGAATTCACCCCTCCACTTT. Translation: CASSRTTGNSPLHF.

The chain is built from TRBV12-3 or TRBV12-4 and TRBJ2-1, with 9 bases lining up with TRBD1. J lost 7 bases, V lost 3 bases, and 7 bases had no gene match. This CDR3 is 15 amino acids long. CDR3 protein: CASSLNKGQGNEQFF. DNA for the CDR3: TGTGCCAGCAGTTTGAACAAGGGACAGGGAAATGAGCAGTTCTTC.

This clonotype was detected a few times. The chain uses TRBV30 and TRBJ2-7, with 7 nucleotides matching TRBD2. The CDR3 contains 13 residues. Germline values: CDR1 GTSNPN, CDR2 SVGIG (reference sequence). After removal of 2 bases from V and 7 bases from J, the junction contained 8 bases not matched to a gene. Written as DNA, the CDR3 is TGTGCCTGGAGTACCAAGCGGGATCGAGAGCAGTACTTC. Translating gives CAWSTKRDREQYF.

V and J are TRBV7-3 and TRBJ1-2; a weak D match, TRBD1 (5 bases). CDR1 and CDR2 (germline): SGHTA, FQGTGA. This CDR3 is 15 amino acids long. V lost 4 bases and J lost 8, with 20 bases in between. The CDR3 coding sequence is TGTGCCAGCAGCTCGGCGGGGCAGGGCGCCGGGGGCTACACCTTC. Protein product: CASSSAGQGAGGYTF.

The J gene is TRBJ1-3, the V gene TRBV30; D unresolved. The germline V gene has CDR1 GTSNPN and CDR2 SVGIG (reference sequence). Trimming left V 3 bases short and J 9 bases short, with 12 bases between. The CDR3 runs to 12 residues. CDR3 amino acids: CAWRTPGGTIYF. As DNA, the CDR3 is TGTGCCTGGAGGACTCCCGGAGGCACCATATATTTT.

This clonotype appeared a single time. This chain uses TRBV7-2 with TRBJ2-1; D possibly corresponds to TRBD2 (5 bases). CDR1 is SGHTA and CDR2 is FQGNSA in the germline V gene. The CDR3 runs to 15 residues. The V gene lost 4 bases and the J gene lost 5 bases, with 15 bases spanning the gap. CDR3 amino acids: CASSYLGAQDNEQFF. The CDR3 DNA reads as TGTGCCAGCAGCTACCTGGGAGCCCAGGACAATGAGCAGTTCTTC.

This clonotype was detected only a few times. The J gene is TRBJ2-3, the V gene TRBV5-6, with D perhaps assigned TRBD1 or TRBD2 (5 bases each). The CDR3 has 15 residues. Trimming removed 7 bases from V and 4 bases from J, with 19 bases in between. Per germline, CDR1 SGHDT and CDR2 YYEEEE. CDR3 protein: CASREGTGFSDTQYF. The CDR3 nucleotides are TGTGCCAGCCGCGAAGGGACGGGGTTTTCAGATACGCAGTATTTT.

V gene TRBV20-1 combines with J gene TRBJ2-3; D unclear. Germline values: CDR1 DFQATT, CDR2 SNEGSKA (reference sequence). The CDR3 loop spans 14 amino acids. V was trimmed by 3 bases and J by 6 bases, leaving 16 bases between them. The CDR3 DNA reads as TGCAGTGCTAGCCCCGGGCCCGAGAGGGATACGCAGTATTTT. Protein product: CSASPGPERDTQYF.

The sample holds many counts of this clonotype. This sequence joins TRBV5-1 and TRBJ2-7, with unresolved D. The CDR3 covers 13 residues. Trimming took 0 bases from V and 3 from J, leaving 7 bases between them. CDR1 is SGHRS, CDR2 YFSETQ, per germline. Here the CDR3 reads CASSLASDYEQYF. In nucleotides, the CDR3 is TGCGCCAGCAGCTTGGCCTCGGACTACGAGCAGTACTTC.

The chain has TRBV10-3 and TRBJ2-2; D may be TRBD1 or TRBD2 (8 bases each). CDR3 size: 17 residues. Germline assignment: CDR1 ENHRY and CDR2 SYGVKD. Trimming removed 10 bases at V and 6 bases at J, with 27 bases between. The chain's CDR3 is CATRQQGVGGAPGELFF. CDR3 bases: TGTGCCACGAGACAACAGGGGGTCGGGGGGGCCCCCGGGGAGCTGTTTTTT.

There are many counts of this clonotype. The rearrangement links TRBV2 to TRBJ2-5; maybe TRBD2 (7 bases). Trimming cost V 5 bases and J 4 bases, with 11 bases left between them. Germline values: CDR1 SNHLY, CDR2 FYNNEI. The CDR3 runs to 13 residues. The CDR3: CASSRGARETQYF. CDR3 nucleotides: TGTGCCAGCAGTCGGGGGGCCCGAGAGACCCAGTACTTC.

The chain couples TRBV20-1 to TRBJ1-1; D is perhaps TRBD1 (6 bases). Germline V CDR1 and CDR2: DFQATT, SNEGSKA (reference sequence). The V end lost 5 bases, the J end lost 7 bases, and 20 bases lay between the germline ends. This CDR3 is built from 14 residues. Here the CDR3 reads CSASRQARSGEAFF. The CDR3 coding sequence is TGCAGTGCTTCCAGACAGGCGCGTTCTGGTGAAGCTTTCTTT.

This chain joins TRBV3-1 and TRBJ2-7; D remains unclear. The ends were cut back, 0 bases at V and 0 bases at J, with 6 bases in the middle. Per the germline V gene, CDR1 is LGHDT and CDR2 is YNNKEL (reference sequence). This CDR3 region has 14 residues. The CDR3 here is CASSQDALSYEQYF. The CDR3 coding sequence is TGTGCCAGCAGCCAAGATGCCCTCTCCTACGAGCAGTACTTC.

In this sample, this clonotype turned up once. DNA for the CDR3: TGTGCCTCCGGGGGCAGCCCATACTTCAGCTCCTACGAGCAGTACTTC. It yields the protein CASGGSPYFSSYEQYF. The rearrangement links TRBV10-3 to TRBJ2-7; D possibly matches TRBD1 or TRBD2 (6 bases each). The CDR3 consists of 16 residues. Trimming pared 11 bases from V and 0 bases from J, leaving 23 bases between. CDR1 and CDR2 (germline): ENHRY, SYGVKD.

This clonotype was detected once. CDR3 sequence: CASSLRIAGGVNEQFF. The DNA of the CDR3 is TGTGCCAGCAGCTTAAGAATAGCGGGGGGCGTCAATGAGCAGTTCTTC. The V and J genes are TRBV7-2 and TRBJ2-1; 10 positions match TRBD2. The CDR3 spans 16 residues. Looked up from germline, CDR1 is SGHTA and CDR2 is FQGNSA. Trimming cost V 2 bases and J 6 bases; bases outside gene matches: 7. Filled out from reference TRBV7-2 and TRBJ2-1, the complete variable domain reads GAGVSQSPSNKVTEKGKDVELRCDPISGHTALYWYRQSLGQGLEFLIYFQGNSAPDKSGLPSDRFSAERTGGSVSTLTIQRTQQEDSAVYLCASSLRIAGGVNEQFFGPGTRLTVL.

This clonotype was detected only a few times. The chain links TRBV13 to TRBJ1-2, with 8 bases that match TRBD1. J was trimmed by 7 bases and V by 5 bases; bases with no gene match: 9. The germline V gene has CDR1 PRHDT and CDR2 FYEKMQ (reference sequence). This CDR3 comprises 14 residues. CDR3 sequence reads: CASSDPGGLAGYTF. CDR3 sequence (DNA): TGTGCCAGCAGCGATCCAGGGGGCCTGGCTGGCTACACCTTC.

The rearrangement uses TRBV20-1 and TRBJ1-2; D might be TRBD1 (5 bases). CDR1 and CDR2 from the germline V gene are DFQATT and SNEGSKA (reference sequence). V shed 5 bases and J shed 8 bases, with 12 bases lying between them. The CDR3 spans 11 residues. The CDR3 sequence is CSAPQGHGYTF. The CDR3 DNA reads TGCAGTGCTCCGCAGGGTCACGGCTACACCTTC.

The CDR3 nucleotides read TGTGCCAGCAGACCCCGCCCCGGGACAGGTCACACCGGGGAGCTGTTTTTT. Translating gives CASRPRPGTGHTGELFF. The rearrangement uses TRBV11-2 and TRBJ2-2; 8 bases fit TRBD1. Germline V gives CDR1 SGHAT, CDR2 FQNNGV. This CDR3 has 17 residues. V trimming: 6 bases; J trimming: 3 bases; junction bases outside the gene matches: 12. Using reference TRBV11-2 and TRBJ2-2 for the parts outside the CDR3, the full variable domain is EAGVAQSPRYKIIEKRQSVAFWCNPISGHATLYWYQQILGQGPKLLIQFQNNGVVDDSQLPKDRFSAERLKGVDSTLKIQPAKLEDSAVYLCASRPRPGTGHTGELFFGEGSRLTVL.

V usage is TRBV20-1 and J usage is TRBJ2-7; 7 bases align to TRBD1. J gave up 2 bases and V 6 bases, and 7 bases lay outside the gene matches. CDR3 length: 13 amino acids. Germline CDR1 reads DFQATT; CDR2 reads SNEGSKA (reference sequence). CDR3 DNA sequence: TGCAGTGCCGCCGACAGGGCCCCCTACGAGCAGTACTTC. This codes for CSAADRAPYEQYF.

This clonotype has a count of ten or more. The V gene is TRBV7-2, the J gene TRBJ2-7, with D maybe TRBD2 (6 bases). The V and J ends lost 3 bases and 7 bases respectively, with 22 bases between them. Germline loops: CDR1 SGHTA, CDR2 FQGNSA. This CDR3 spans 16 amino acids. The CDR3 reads CASSLGVGRLLREQYF. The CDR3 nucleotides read TGTGCCAGCAGCTTGGGGGTTGGGAGGTTGCTGAGAGAGCAGTACTTC. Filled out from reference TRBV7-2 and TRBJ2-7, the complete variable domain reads GAGVSQSPSNKVTEKGKDVELRCDPISGHTALYWYRQSLGQGLEFLIYFQGNSAPDKSGLPSDRFSAERTGGSVSTLTIQRTQQEDSAVYLCASSLGVGRLLREQYFGPGTRLTVT.

CDR3 loop: CASSQGDREETQYF. As DNA, the CDR3 is TGCGCCAGCAGCCAAGGCGACAGAGAAGAGACCCAGTACTTC. This chain uses TRBV4-1 with TRBJ2-5; possibly TRBD1 for D (5 bases). V lost 1 base to trimming and J lost 3 bases, with 9 bases between them. The length of the CDR3 is 14 residues. Germline V CDR1 and CDR2: MGHRA, YSYEKL.

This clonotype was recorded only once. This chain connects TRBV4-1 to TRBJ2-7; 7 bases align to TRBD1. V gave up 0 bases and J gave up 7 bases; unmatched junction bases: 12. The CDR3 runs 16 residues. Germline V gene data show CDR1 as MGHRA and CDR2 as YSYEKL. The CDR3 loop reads CASSQDSRQGVWEQYF. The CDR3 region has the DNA TGCGCCAGCAGCCAAGACTCCCGGCAGGGGGTGTGGGAGCAGTACTTC.

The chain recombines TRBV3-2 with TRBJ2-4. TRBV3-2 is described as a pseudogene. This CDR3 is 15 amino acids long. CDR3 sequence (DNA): TGTGCCAGCAGCAACAACGACCCAGCCAAAAACATTCAGTACTTC. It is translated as CASSNNDPAKNIQYF.

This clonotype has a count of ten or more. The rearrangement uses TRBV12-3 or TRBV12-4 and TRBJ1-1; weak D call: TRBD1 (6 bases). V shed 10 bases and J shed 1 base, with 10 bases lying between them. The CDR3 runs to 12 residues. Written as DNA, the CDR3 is TGTGCCACCAAGGGGGGGAACACTGAAGCTTTCTTT. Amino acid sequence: CATKGGNTEAFF.

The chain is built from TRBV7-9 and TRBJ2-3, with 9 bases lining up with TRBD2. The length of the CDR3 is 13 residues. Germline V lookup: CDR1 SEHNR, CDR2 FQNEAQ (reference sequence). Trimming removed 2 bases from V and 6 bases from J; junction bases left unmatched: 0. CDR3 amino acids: CASSLLAGDTQYF. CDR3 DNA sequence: TGTGCCAGCAGCTTACTAGCGGGGGATACGCAGTATTTT.